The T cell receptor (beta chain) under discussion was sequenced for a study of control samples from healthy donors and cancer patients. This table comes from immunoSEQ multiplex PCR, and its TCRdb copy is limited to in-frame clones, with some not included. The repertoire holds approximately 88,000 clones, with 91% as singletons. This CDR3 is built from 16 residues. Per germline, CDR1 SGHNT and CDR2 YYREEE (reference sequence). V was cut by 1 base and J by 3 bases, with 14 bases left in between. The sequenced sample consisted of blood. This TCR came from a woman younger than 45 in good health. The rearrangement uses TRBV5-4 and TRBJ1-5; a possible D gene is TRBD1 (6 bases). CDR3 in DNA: TGTGCCAGCAGCTTGATGGGGGCAGGGTTCAATCAGCCCCAGCATTTT. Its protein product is CASSLMGAGFNQPQHF.